This T cell receptor (beta chain) was sequenced during a study of T cell responses to AZD1222 COVID-19 vaccine. The CDR3 runs to 16 residues. Germline CDR1 is SSHAT and CDR2 is FNYEAQ (reference sequence). The repertoire was sequenced with immunoSEQ multiplex PCR; TCRdb's copy has only in-frame clones and lacks some. The data show approximately 150,000 clones, approximately 91% seen once. Pooling of second doses given at about 4 or about 12 weeks was done. In the case of this clone: At one end, the junction sequence differs from germline, possibly due to a read error.

V is TRBV7-7 and J is TRBJ2-5, with 14 nucleotides matching TRBD2. This clonotype originated in an adult who received the AZD1222 COVID-19 vaccine. This sample comprised peripheral blood, obtained 28 days after the second AZD1222 dose. CDR3: CASSLGTSGGRETQYF. The CDR3 DNA is TGTGCTAGCAGCTTGGGGACTAGCGGGGGAAGAGAGACCCAGTACTTC.